This T cell receptor beta chain stems from a study of blood T cell repertoires in COVID-19. Only in-frame clones appear in the TCRdb table, and some are missing; sequencing was by immunoSEQ multiplex PCR. Of 150,000 to 200,000 clones listed, 79% are singletons. Germline-derived CDR1 and CDR2 are MDHEN and SYDVKM. Losses at the gene ends were 6 bases for V and 3 bases for J; bases not matched to a gene: 5. This CDR3 contains 15 residues. The chain recombines TRBV28 with TRBJ1-5, with TRBD1 identical over 10 bases. The TCR sequence derives from a man aged 55 to 69 with active or convalescent COVID-19. Material: peripheral blood. The CDR3 protein is CASRSGTGVNQPQHF. CDR3 DNA: TGTGCCAGCAGATCCGGGACAGGGGTCAATCAGCCCCAGCATTTT. The full variable domain, completed using reference TRBV28 and TRBJ1-5, is DVKVTQSSRYLVKRTGEKVFLECVQDMDHENMFWYRQDPGLGLRLIYFSYDVKMKEKGDIPEGYSVSREKKERFSLILESASTNQTSMYLCASRSGTGVNQPQHFGDGTRLSIL.